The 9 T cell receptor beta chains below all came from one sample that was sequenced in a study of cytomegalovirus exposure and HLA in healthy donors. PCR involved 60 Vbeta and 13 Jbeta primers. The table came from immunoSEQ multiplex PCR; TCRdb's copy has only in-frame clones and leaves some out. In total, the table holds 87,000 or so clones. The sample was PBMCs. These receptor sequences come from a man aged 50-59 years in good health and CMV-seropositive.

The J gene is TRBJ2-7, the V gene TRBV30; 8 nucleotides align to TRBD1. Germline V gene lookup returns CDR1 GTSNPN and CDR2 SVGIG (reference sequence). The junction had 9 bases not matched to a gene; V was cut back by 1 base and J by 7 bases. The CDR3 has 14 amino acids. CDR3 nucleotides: TGTGCCTGGAGTGCCCCGGGACAGGTGAGAGAGCAGTACTTC. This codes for CAWSAPGQVREQYF.

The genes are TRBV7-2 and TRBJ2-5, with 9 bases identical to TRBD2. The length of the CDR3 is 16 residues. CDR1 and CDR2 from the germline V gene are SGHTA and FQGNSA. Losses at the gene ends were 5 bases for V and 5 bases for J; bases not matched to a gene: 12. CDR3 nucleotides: TGTGCCAGCAGCCGACAGGGCGGGAGGGCCGAGGAGACCCAGTACTTC. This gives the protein CASSRQGGRAEETQYF. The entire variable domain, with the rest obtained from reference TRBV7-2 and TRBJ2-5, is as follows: GAGVSQSPSNKVTEKGKDVELRCDPISGHTALYWYRQSLGQGLEFLIYFQGNSAPDKSGLPSDRFSAERTGGSVSTLTIQRTQQEDSAVYLCASSRQGGRAEETQYFGPGTRLLVL.

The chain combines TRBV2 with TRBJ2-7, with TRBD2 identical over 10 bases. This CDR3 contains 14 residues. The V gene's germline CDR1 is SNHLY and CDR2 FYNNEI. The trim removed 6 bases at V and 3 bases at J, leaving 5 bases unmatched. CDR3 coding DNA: TGTGCCAGCAGGACGGGACTAGCGAGCTACGAGCAGTACTTC. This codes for CASRTGLASYEQYF.

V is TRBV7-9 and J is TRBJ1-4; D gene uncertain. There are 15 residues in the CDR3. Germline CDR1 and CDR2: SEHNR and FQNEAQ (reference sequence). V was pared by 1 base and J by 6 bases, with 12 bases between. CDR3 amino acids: CASSLGAAAYEKLFF. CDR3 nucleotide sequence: TGTGCCAGCAGCTTAGGGGCAGCTGCGTATGAAAAACTGTTTTTT.

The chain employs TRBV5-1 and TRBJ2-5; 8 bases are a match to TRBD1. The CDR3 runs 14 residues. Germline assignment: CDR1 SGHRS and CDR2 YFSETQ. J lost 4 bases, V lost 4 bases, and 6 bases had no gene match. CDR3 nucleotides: TGCGCCAGCAGCACGGGACAGGTACGAGAGACCCAGTACTTC. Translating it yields CASSTGQVRETQYF.

The CDR3 sequence: CASRGARVTEAFF. In DNA form, the CDR3 reads TGTGCCAGCAGAGGGGCCAGGGTTACTGAAGCTTTCTTT. The chain recombines TRBV2 with TRBJ1-1; D is perhaps TRBD1 (5 bases). V lost 6 bases and J lost 5, with 13 bases in between. Looked up from germline, CDR1 is SNHLY and CDR2 is FYNNEI. There are 13 residues in the CDR3.

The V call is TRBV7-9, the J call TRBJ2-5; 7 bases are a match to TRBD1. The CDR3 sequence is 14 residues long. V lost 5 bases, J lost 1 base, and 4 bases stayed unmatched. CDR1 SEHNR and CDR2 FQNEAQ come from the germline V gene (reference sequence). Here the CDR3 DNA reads TGTGCCAGCAGCCCCTGGGACAGCCAAGAGACCCAGTACTTC. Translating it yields CASSPWDSQETQYF.

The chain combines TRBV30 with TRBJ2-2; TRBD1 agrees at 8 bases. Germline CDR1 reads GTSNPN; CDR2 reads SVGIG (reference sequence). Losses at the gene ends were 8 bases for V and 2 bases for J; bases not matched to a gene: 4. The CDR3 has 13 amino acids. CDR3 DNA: TGTGCCACAGGGGGGCCAAACACCGGGGAGCTGTTTTTT. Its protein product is CATGGPNTGELFF. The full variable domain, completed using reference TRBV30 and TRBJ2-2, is SQTIHQWPATLVQPVGSPLSLECTVEGTSNPNLYWYRQAAGRGLQLLFYSVGIGQISSEVPQNLSASRPQDRQFILSSKKLLLSDSGFYLCATGGPNTGELFFGEGSRLTVL.

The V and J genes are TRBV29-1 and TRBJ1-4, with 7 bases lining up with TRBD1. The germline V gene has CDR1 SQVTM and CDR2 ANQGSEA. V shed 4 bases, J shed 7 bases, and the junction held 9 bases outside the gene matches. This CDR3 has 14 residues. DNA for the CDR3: TGCAGCGTTGCCCCGAGACAGGGAAGTGAAAAACTGTTTTTT. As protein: CSVAPRQGSEKLFF.